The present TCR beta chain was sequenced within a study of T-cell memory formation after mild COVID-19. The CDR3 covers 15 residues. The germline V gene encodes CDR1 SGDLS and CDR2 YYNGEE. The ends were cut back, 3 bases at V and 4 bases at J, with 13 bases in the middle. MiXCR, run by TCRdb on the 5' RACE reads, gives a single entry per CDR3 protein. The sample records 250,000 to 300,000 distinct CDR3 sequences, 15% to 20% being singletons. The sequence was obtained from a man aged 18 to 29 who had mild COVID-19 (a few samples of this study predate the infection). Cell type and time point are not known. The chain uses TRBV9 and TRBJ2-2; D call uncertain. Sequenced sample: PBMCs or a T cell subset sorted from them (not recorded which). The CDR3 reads CASSAQDFPTGELFF. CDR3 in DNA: TGTGCCAGCAGCGCACAAGACTTCCCCACCGGGGAGCTGTTTTTT. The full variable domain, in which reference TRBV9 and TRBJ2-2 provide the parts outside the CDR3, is DSGVTQTPKHLITATGQRVTLRCSPRSGDLSVYWYQQSLDQGLQFLIQYYNGEERAKGNILERFSAQQFPDLHSELNLSSLELGDSALYFCASSAQDFPTGELFFGEGSRLTVL.